Listed here is a single T cell receptor (beta chain). The antigen remains unidentified. The source of the sample is a study of radiation and T cells in renal cell carcinoma. Study results and caveats: From baseline, blood top tumor clonotypes peaked at 2 weeks post-radiation. No pretreatment tumor biopsies were available for baseline clonotypes.

As to time point: baseline pretreatment blood. Noted treatment: 15 Gy SBRT to primary tumor, nephrectomy 4 weeks later. After SBRT, blood was collected at 2 and 4 weeks, plus baseline. This renal cell carcinoma was of the clear cell type. Germline V gives CDR1 MNHEY, CDR2 SVGAGI. This CDR3 contains 15 residues. V shed 2 bases and J shed 8 bases, with 15 bases lying between them. Only in-frame clones appear in the TCRdb table, and some are missing; sequencing was by immunoSEQ multiplex PCR. The sample carries about 130,000 clones, 70% to 90% recorded once. The chain employs TRBV6-5 and TRBJ1-4; D not resolved. The receptor's source is a woman between 50 and 59 years old with renal cell carcinoma. The specimen was blood, collected from a patient whose treatment included radiotherapy and nephrectomy. The DNA of the CDR3 is TGTGCCAGCAGTTACGGCAGGACCAAAAACGAAAAACTGTTTTTT. As protein: CASSYGRTKNEKLFF.